The rows below give T cell receptor beta chains drawn from one sample of a study of blood T cell repertoires in COVID-19. Assay: immunoSEQ multiplex PCR; the TCRdb copy retains only in-frame clones and omits some. Among fewer than 150,000 clones listed, 75% to 90% were seen once. The sample consisted of peripheral blood. Receptors were obtained from a woman aged 70-85 years with acute or convalescent COVID-19. Each CDR3 is given with its conserved first and last residue. Fields, in order: J gene, D gene, V gene, clone size, CDR3 DNA, CDR3 protein. A D gene is named only where the DNA matches it firmly. The size of a clone is reported for some rows only, either as once, few or many, or as a class for expanded clones.

TRBJ2-7	-	TRBV5-6	-	TGTGCCAGCAGCCCTGAGCCGGTCTCCTACGAGCAGTACTTC	CASSPEPVSYEQYF
TRBJ1-4	TRBD1	TRBV5-5	-	TGTGCCAGCAGCGGAACTGACAGGGCTGGAAATGAAAAACTGTTTTTT	CASSGTDRAGNEKLFF
TRBJ1-2	-	TRBV20-1	-	TGCAGTGCTCGGACAGCTTATGGCTACACCTTC	CSARTAYGYTF
TRBJ2-1	-	TRBV27	-	TGTGCCAGCAGTTTATGGGGGCGGGAGCAGTTCTTC	CASSLWGREQFF
TRBJ1-4	-	TRBV7-9	-	TGTGCCAGCACCCCCGGGACTCTGAATGAAAAACTGTTTTTT	CASTPGTLNEKLFF
TRBJ1-5	-	TRBV28	-	TGTGCCAGCAGATCAGAGCGGGACATCATCCAGCCCCAGCATTTT	CASRSERDIIQPQHF
TRBJ2-7	TRBD2	TRBV3-1/TRBV3-2	-	TGTGCCAGCAGCCAAGGAAAGGGCGGGACTACCCATGACGAGCAGTACTTC	CASSQGKGGTTHDEQYF
TRBJ1-2	-	TRBV5-1	-	TGCGCCAGCAGCTTGGACACCCAGGGGATCTATGGCTACACCTTC	CASSLDTQGIYGYTF
TRBJ1-1	TRBD1	TRBV19	-	TGTGCCAGTAGTACTCTCCAGGGGACAGGGGAAGCTTTCTTT	CASSTLQGTGEAFF
TRBJ2-7	TRBD1	TRBV11-3	-	TGTGCCAGCAGCAAGGACAGGGATAGCTCCTACGAGCAGTACTTC	CASSKDRDSSYEQYF
TRBJ2-3	-	TRBV29-1	-	TGCAGCGTTCCAAGCGGGAGCACAGATACGCAGTATTTT	CSVPSGSTDTQYF
TRBJ2-1	-	TRBV5-1	once	TGCGCCAGCAGTACGCTTTCGGGTAACTATGACAATGAGCAGTTCTTC	CASSTLSGNYDNEQFF
TRBJ2-7	TRBD1	TRBV11-3	few	TGTGCCAGCAGCTTCTCCGGGACAGGTTTTTACGAGCAGTACTTC	CASSFSGTGFYEQYF
TRBJ2-7	TRBD1	TRBV29-1	-	TGCAGCGCCATCGGGGGACAGGTCTTATCCTACGAGCAGTACTTC	CSAIGGQVLSYEQYF
TRBJ2-7	-	TRBV3-1/TRBV3-2	-	TGTGCCAGCAGCCAAGACGGCGGTTCCTACGAGCAGTACTTC	CASSQDGGSYEQYF
TRBJ1-2	-	TRBV19	-	TGTGCCAGCCGGAGCAGTCTCTATGGCTACACCTTC	CASRSSLYGYTF
TRBJ2-2	TRBD1	TRBV3-1/TRBV3-2	-	TGTGCCAGCAGCCGACAGGGGGGGAACACCGGGGAGCTGTTTTTT	CASSRQGGNTGELFF
TRBJ1-2	-	TRBV6-5	-	TGTGCCAGCAGCCTCACAGGGAACTATGGCTACACCTTC	CASSLTGNYGYTF
TRBJ1-2	-	TRBV5-5	-	TGTGCCAGCAGCTCTGGGGGCGTACCTGGCTACACCTTC	CASSSGGVPGYTF
TRBJ1-2	-	TRBV2	-	TGTGCCAGCAGTGAAGCGTACAGGGAGATTTATGGCTACACCTTC	CASSEAYREIYGYTF
TRBJ2-1	-	TRBV7-2	-	TGTGCCAGCAGCTTAACTGCATACGAGGGCAATGAGCAGTTCTTC	CASSLTAYEGNEQFF
TRBJ1-4	TRBD1	TRBV19	-	TGTGCCAGTAGTATACAGGGGGCGAGAGAAAAACTGTTTTTT	CASSIQGAREKLFF
TRBJ1-4	-	TRBV30	-	TGTGCCTGGAGTGTACTTGGGACGAAGCGGGCAACTAATGAAAAACTGTTTTTT	CAWSVLGTKRATNEKLFF